Reported below is one T cell receptor beta chain. One entry per CDR3 protein results from TCRdb running MiXCR on the RT-PCR reads. The repertoire holds about 680,000 distinct CDR3 sequences, 14% seen once, with 3% to 4.5% in the top ten. The sequenced sample was memory CD4+ T cells from blood. This TCR was recovered from a female donor in good health, serving as a healthy control.

The CDR3, as DNA: TGTGCCAGCAGTTACCCACAAAAGTTTGGGGCTGAAGCTTTCTTT. It yields the protein CASSYPQKFGAEAFF. The gene calls are TRBV6-6 and TRBJ1-1, with no clear D. V dropped 2 bases and J dropped 6 bases, with 16 bases sitting between them. CDR3 length: 15 amino acids. CDR1 is MNHNY and CDR2 is SVGAGI in the germline V gene (reference sequence).